Listed here are 5 T cell receptor beta chains from one sample, sequenced in a study of blood T cell repertoires in COVID-19. Some clones are missing from TCRdb's copy, which holds only in-frame ones; the method was immunoSEQ multiplex PCR. The sample contains 100,000 to 150,000 clones, roughly 90% of which appear only once. The sequenced material came from peripheral blood. These receptors came from a man aged 45-65 years with COVID-19, enrolled during active disease.

The V gene is TRBV30, the J gene TRBJ2-2, with 10 bases fitting TRBD2. The CDR3 has 17 residues. Germline CDR1 is GTSNPN and CDR2 is SVGIG (reference sequence). Germline trimming cut 0 bases from V and 0 bases from J; bases unmatched to any gene: 4. The CDR3 DNA reads TGTGCCTGGAGTGTAGCTAGCGGGGGCGCGAACACCGGGGAGCTGTTTTTT. Its protein is CAWSVASGGANTGELFF. Looking up the rest from reference TRBV30 and TRBJ2-2 gives the full variable domain: SQTIHQWPATLVQPVGSPLSLECTVEGTSNPNLYWYRQAAGRGLQLLFYSVGIGQISSEVPQNLSASRPQDRQFILSSKKLLLSDSGFYLCAWSVASGGANTGELFFGEGSRLTVL.

The chain's CDR3 is CASSTLYEQFF. The DNA of the CDR3 is TGTGCCAGTAGTACTCTGTATGAGCAGTTCTTC. The chain is built from TRBV19 and TRBJ2-1; D unresolved. The germline V gene encodes CDR1 LNHDA and CDR2 SQIVND (reference sequence). The V end was cut by 4 bases, the J end by 8 bases, with 6 bases between. The CDR3 spans 11 residues.

Written as DNA, the CDR3 is TGTGCCAGCAGTTCCCACAGGTTTGAAAAACTGTTTTTT. Translated: CASSSHRFEKLFF. This chain connects TRBV28 to TRBJ1-4; a weak D match, TRBD1 (5 bases). The V end was cut by 4 bases, the J end by 7 bases, with 10 bases between. This CDR3 contains 13 residues. Germline CDR1 MDHEN, CDR2 SYDVKM.

This clone occurred once. The junction departs from the called germline gene at one end, perhaps through a read error. This CDR3 reads CASSRGTSANTGELFF. The CDR3 DNA reads as TGTGCTAGCAGCCGGGGGACTAGCGCGAACACCGGGGAGCTGTTTTTT. The V gene is TRBV7-7, the J gene TRBJ2-2; TRBD2 matches at 10 bases. Germline CDR1 is SSHAT and CDR2 is FNYEAQ (reference sequence). This CDR3 comprises 16 residues. The variable domain in full, completed from reference TRBV7-7 and TRBJ2-2, reads GAGVSQSPRYKVTKRGQDVTLRCDPISSHATLYWYQQALGQGPEFLTYFNYEAQPDKSGLPSDRFSAERPEGSISTLTIQRTEQRDSAMYRCASSRGTSANTGELFFGEGSRLTVL.

The chain recombines TRBV6-5 with TRBJ2-7, with a tentative D call TRBD1 (5 bases). CDR3 length equals 14 residues. The V and J ends lost 8 bases and 4 bases respectively, with 18 bases between them. Germline values: CDR1 MNHEY, CDR2 SVGAGI. CDR3 protein: CASGEHPYRYEQYF. The CDR3 DNA reads TGTGCCAGCGGGGAACACCCTTACAGGTACGAGCAGTACTTC.